Below are 12 T cell receptor beta chains sequenced from a single sample in a study of blood T cell repertoires in COVID-19. Produced via immunoSEQ multiplex PCR; TCRdb's table is partial and in-frame only. Among 200,000 to 300,000 clones, 80% to 90% were seen once, and the ten largest hold about 1.3%. The sequenced sample consisted of peripheral blood. Source of these receptors: a man older than 75 with acute or convalescent COVID-19.

CDR3 region: CASGSGLNTGELFF. The CDR3 DNA reads as TGTGCTAGTGGTTCGGGACTGAACACCGGGGAGCTGTTTTTT. This chain uses TRBV12-5 with TRBJ2-2; D possibly corresponds to TRBD2 (6 bases). Germline V CDR1 and CDR2: LGHNT, FRNRAP. The CDR3 is 14 residues long. Deletions cut 4 bases from V and 1 base from J, with 7 bases between. The whole variable domain, remainder taken from reference TRBV12-5 and TRBJ2-2, is DARVTQTPRHKVTEMGQEVTMRCQPILGHNTVFWYRQTMMQGLELLAYFRNRAPLDDSGMPKDRFSAEMPDATLATLKIQPSEPRDSAVYFCASGSGLNTGELFFGEGSRLTVL.

The V and J genes are TRBV6-5 and TRBJ1-1; 9 bases match TRBD1. V was pared by 4 bases and J by 5 bases, with 5 bases of the junction left unmatched. CDR3 length: 14 amino acids. Germline V gene sequence: CDR1 MNHEY, CDR2 SVGAGI. The CDR3 DNA follows: TGTGCCAGCAGTTGGGACAGGGATAGGACTGAAGCTTTCTTT. Its translation is CASSWDRDRTEAFF.

As concerns this clone: Other DNA sequences of this sample code for an identical CDR3. The CDR3 region has the DNA TGTGCCAGCTCACCAAGCATGAACACTGAAGCTTTCTTT. It specifies CASSPSMNTEAFF. J is TRBJ1-1 and V is TRBV18; D ambiguous. V was shortened by 2 bases and J by 0 bases, with 4 bases between the two germline ends. The CDR3 sequence is 13 residues long. CDR1 is KGHSH and CDR2 is LQKENI in the germline V gene.

V is TRBV9 and J is TRBJ1-6; the D gene is possibly TRBD1 (6 bases). The germline V and J ends were trimmed by 3 bases and 4 bases, with 14 bases remaining between them. This CDR3 region has 16 residues. Germline V CDR1 and CDR2: SGDLS, YYNGEE. The CDR3 DNA follows: TGTGCCAGCAGCGAGGGGGGGGCAGCGTATAATTCACCCCTCCACTTT. Translating gives CASSEGGAAYNSPLHF.

The chain employs TRBV2 and TRBJ2-5; 7 nucleotides match TRBD1. Germline V gene data show CDR1 as SNHLY and CDR2 as FYNNEI. The CDR3 runs to 13 residues. Trimming cost V 5 bases and J 5 bases; bases outside gene matches: 5. In DNA, the CDR3 is TGTGCCAGCAGTTACACAGGGGTGGAGACCCAGTACTTC. It translates to CASSYTGVETQYF.

This CDR3 is CASSYGQGSSDTQYF. DNA for the CDR3: TGTGCCAGCAGTTACGGGCAGGGAAGTTCAGATACGCAGTATTTT. The chain is built from TRBV6-5 and TRBJ2-3, with a weak D call TRBD1 (5 bases). This CDR3 contains 15 residues. V lost 2 bases and J 4 bases, leaving 13 bases between the germline ends. Germline V gene sequence: CDR1 MNHEY, CDR2 SVGAGI.

V is TRBV4-2 and J is TRBJ2-7; D possibly corresponds to TRBD2 (6 bases). CDR3 length: 16 residues. Trimming shortened V by 0 bases and J by 3 bases, and 15 bases separated the two germline ends. Looked up from germline, CDR1 is LGHNA and CDR2 is YNFKEQ. The DNA for the CDR3 is TGTGCCAGCAGCCAAGAGCCCGGGCTAGCGAGCTACGAGCAGTACTTC. Translation gives CASSQEPGLASYEQYF.

The chain has TRBV15 and TRBJ2-7; TRBD1 is a possible D gene (5 bases). Trimming took 3 bases from V and 1 from J, leaving 13 bases between them. The CDR3 contains 15 residues. Germline CDR1 is LNHNV and CDR2 is YYDKDF (reference sequence). The CDR3 nucleotides are TGTGCCACCAGCAGGGCACAGGTGCCTTCCTACGAGCAGTACTTC. It yields the protein CATSRAQVPSYEQYF.

This clone was observed a handful of times. This chain uses TRBV7-9 with TRBJ1-2, with 7 bases identical to TRBD1. CDR1 is SEHNR, CDR2 FQNEAQ, per germline (reference sequence). The CDR3 loop spans 15 amino acids. Trimming removed 5 bases from V and 0 bases from J; junction bases left unmatched: 6. CDR3 residues: CASSPEGATNYGYTF. CDR3 in DNA: TGTGCCAGCAGCCCCGAGGGGGCAACTAACTATGGCTACACCTTC.

The gene calls are TRBV9 and TRBJ2-1; a weak D match, TRBD2 (5 bases). The CDR3 is 13 amino acids. Trimming shortened V by 0 bases and J by 5 bases, and 6 bases separated the two germline ends. The germline V gene has CDR1 SGDLS and CDR2 YYNGEE. The DNA of the CDR3 is TGTGCCAGCAGCGTAGCGGGGAACAATGAGCAGTTCTTC. Its protein product is CASSVAGNNEQFF.

The V gene is TRBV7-3, the J gene TRBJ2-7; D perhaps matches TRBD2 (5 bases). Per germline, CDR1 SGHTA and CDR2 FQGTGA. The V gene lost 3 bases and the J gene lost 3 bases, with 15 bases spanning the gap. The CDR3 is 15 amino acids. The CDR3 reads CASSLGSYWDYEQYF. CDR3 sequence (DNA): TGTGCCAGCAGCTTGGGGAGTTACTGGGACTACGAGCAGTACTTC.

The chain combines TRBV6-5 with TRBJ1-2; 8 bases are a match to TRBD1. The CDR3 runs 13 residues. Per the germline V gene, CDR1 is MNHEY and CDR2 is SVGAGI. Trimming removed 7 bases from V and 6 bases from J; junction bases left unmatched: 7. CDR3 bases: TGTGCCAGCAAACAACAGGGGGTCGATGGCTACACCTTC. Translation: CASKQQGVDGYTF.